This is a list of T cell receptor beta chains from one sample in a study of blood T cell repertoires in COVID-19. The data were produced by immunoSEQ multiplex PCR, yet TCRdb's version contains in-frame clones alone and is incomplete. Of 150,000 or so clones detected, 87% appear once; the ten largest clones hold about 6%. The specimen sequenced was peripheral blood. All receptors come from an elderly man with acute or convalescent COVID-19. CDR3s include the opening cysteine and the closing phenylalanine or tryptophan. D genes are given only for firm matches. Where a row states a size, it is once, few, many or the class of an expanded clone; other rows omit it.

TGTGCCAGCAGCCCCTCGGGGGGCCTAGTCACTGAAGCTTTCTTT,CASSPSGGLVTEAFF,once,TRBV7-2,TRBJ1-1,-
TGTGCCAGCAGCCCGAGCAGGGGCAAGAATTCACCCCTCCACTTT,CASSPSRGKNSPLHF,once,TRBV28,TRBJ1-6,-
TGTGCCACCCTAGCCCCTTCGGACAGGGGGCGGGAAGCTTTCTTT,CATLAPSDRGREAFF,-,TRBV6-6,TRBJ1-1,TRBD1
TGTGCCAGCAGTGAATCCCAGGGAAGCAATCAGCCCCAGCATTTT,CASSESQGSNQPQHF,-,TRBV2,TRBJ1-5,-
TGTGCCACGGTCGGGACTCCGGAGCTCCACGAGCAGTACTTC,CATVGTPELHEQYF,-,TRBV28,TRBJ2-7,-
TGTGCCAGTAGGGATCCGGGACAGGGACCCTACGAGCAGTACTTC,CASRDPGQGPYEQYF,-,TRBV19,TRBJ2-7,TRBD1
TGTGCCAGTGGAGGGATCGATACGCAGTATTTT,CASGGIDTQYF,-,TRBV19,TRBJ2-3,-
TGTGCCAGCAGCCGCGGGGGAGCGCAGACCCAGTACTTC,CASSRGGAQTQYF,-,TRBV9,TRBJ2-5,TRBD2
TGTGCCAGCAGCCTGGACAGAGGCCCATCACCCCTCCACTTT,CASSLDRGPSPLHF,-,TRBV27,TRBJ1-6,-
TGTGCCAGCAGGTCCGGGGGGGAACTAGCTTTCTTT,CASRSGGELAFF,-,TRBV28,TRBJ1-1,-
TGTGCCAGCAGTCCCCGGGGCGGCGGGGCCTATGGCTACACCTTC,CASSPRGGGAYGYTF,-,TRBV28,TRBJ1-2,-
TGTGCCAGCAGTTACTCGTCGGGACAGATGTACAATGAGCAGTTCTTC,CASSYSSGQMYNEQFF,-,TRBV6-5,TRBJ2-1,TRBD1
TGCGCCAGCCGGAGGGACAGCCTCAATGAGCAGTTCTTC,CASRRDSLNEQFF,-,TRBV5-1,TRBJ2-1,-
TGTGCCAGCAGTGAATCTCCAGGGAAGAGCTCCTATAATTCACCCCTCCACTTT,CASSESPGKSSYNSPLHF,-,TRBV25-1,TRBJ1-6,-
TGTGCCATCAGCCCCTCGGCGGGGGGGCTGCAAGAGACCCAGTACTTC,CAISPSAGGLQETQYF,-,TRBV10-3,TRBJ2-5,TRBD2
TGTGCCAGCAGCCCCGAGTTCGGCGAGCAGTACTTC,CASSPEFGEQYF,-,TRBV3-1/TRBV3-2,TRBJ2-7,-
TGTGCCAGCAGCTTGGAGCAGGGGGCGCTGAGGAATTCACCCCTCCACTTT,CASSLEQGALRNSPLHF,once,TRBV5-6,TRBJ1-6,TRBD1
TGTGCCAGCAGTTCACGGACTGAAGCTTTCTTT,CASSSRTEAFF,-,TRBV6-5,TRBJ1-1,-
TGTGCCAGCAGCGAAGGACAGGGTGGCTACACCTTC,CASSEGQGGYTF,-,TRBV6-1,TRBJ1-2,TRBD1
TGTGCCAGCAGCTTATCCACAGGGCATAATGAAAAACTGTTTTTT,CASSLSTGHNEKLFF,few,TRBV13,TRBJ1-4,-
TGTGCCAGCAGCCGGGGGGGGACAGGGGATCGAGGCTATGGCTACACCTTC,CASSRGGTGDRGYGYTF,-,TRBV5-4,TRBJ1-2,TRBD1
TGTGCCAGCAGTCGGGTGAACACTGAAGCTTTCTTT,CASSRVNTEAFF,once,TRBV6-5,TRBJ1-1,-
TGTGCCAGCAGCAAGGACAGGGGGGGCTCTAGAGAAAAACTGTTTTTT,CASSKDRGGSREKLFF,once,TRBV3-1/TRBV3-2,TRBJ1-4,TRBD1
TGTGCCAGCCTTGACAGGGGGCACGCCTATAATTCACCCCTCCACTTT,CASLDRGHAYNSPLHF,once,TRBV27,TRBJ1-6,TRBD1
TGCGCCAGCAGCCCAACGGACAGGGGTCGGCCCTCTGAAGCTTTCTTT,CASSPTDRGRPSEAFF,-,TRBV5-1,TRBJ1-1,TRBD1
TGTGCCAGCAGCTTGACGAACAGAAACACTGAAGCTTTCTTT,CASSLTNRNTEAFF,-,TRBV11-2,TRBJ1-1,-
TGTGCCAGCAGTGATCTGGACAGGGGTTCTGGCTACACCTTC,CASSDLDRGSGYTF,-,TRBV2,TRBJ1-2,TRBD1
TGTGCCAGCAGTGACACAGGGGGCGGTCCACCCCTCCACTTT,CASSDTGGGPPLHF,-,TRBV6-1,TRBJ1-6,TRBD1
TGTGCCAGCAGCCAACCCTTACTCTTTTACTTGGGGGCCGGTGAGCAGTACTTC,CASSQPLLFYLGAGEQYF,-,TRBV14,TRBJ2-7,-
TGTGCCAGCAGACCCATGACAGGATCGAATGAGCAGTTCTTC,CASRPMTGSNEQFF,-,TRBV6-5,TRBJ2-1,-
TGTGCCAGCAGTTTGGGCAGGGGGCGCAACTATGGCTACACCTTC,CASSLGRGRNYGYTF,-,TRBV28,TRBJ1-2,TRBD1
TGCGCCAGCAGGTTTACTAGCGGGGGCTACGAGCAGTACTTC,CASRFTSGGYEQYF,-,TRBV5-1,TRBJ2-7,TRBD2
TGCAGCTTAACCCAGGGAGGCGAGACCCAGTACTTC,CSLTQGGETQYF,-,TRBV29-1,TRBJ2-5,-
TGTGCCAGCAGTTTATCCCGGACAGGCTTCACTGAAGCTTTCTTT,CASSLSRTGFTEAFF,-,TRBV27,TRBJ1-1,TRBD1
TGTGCTAGTGGTTTGGTAGGGAGCAGGACAGGGGACACCGGGGAGCTGTTTTTT,CASGLVGSRTGDTGELFF,-,TRBV12-5,TRBJ2-2,TRBD1
TGTGCCAGCAGCACTCTGGACAGGGACTCCGGGGAGCTGTTTTTT,CASSTLDRDSGELFF,-,TRBV3-1/TRBV3-2,TRBJ2-2,TRBD1
TGTGCCAGCAGCTTGGGAGCGGGAGTAGGTAATGAGCAGTTCTTC,CASSLGAGVGNEQFF,-,TRBV5-6,TRBJ2-1,TRBD2
TGCGCCAGCAGCTTGGGCCGTGTTGAGGGCTACACCTTC,CASSLGRVEGYTF,-,TRBV5-1,TRBJ1-2,-
TGTGCCAGCAGCTTTCTAGCGGGGGGGCTGAACGAGCAGTACTTC,CASSFLAGGLNEQYF,-,TRBV11-2,TRBJ2-7,TRBD2
TGTGCCAGCAGCTCCTATAGCAATCAGCCCCAGCATTTT,CASSSYSNQPQHF,-,TRBV5-8,TRBJ1-5,-
TGTGCTAGCAGCCAAAGCGGGGGGTGGACAGATACGCAGTATTTT,CASSQSGGWTDTQYF,-,TRBV7-7,TRBJ2-3,TRBD2
TGTGCCAGCAGCCCCAGGGGTACAACTAATGAAAAACTGTTTTTT,CASSPRGTTNEKLFF,-,TRBV14,TRBJ1-4,-
TGTGCCAGCAGCCAAATTGCCGGGACAGGGGGTTGGAACACTGAAGCTTTCTTT,CASSQIAGTGGWNTEAFF,-,TRBV7-8,TRBJ1-1,TRBD1
TGCGCCAGCAGCTTTGAGGGGGCCAACGTCCTGACTTTC,CASSFEGANVLTF,-,TRBV5-1,TRBJ2-6,-
TGTGCCAGCAGTGCCCGGACAGCCGCCAGTGGCTACACCTTC,CASSARTAASGYTF,-,TRBV28,TRBJ1-2,-
TGTGCCAGCAGTGAATTGAGTAGCGTGGGTGGCTACACCTTC,CASSELSSVGGYTF,-,TRBV25-1,TRBJ1-2,-
TGTGCCAGCAGCTTGGTCATTCGTGATAGAACTGCGTACGAGCAGTACTTC,CASSLVIRDRTAYEQYF,-,TRBV7-8,TRBJ2-7,-
TGCAGCGTCGCCAAAACAGGGTGGGAGCCCCAGCATTTT,CSVAKTGWEPQHF,-,TRBV29-1,TRBJ1-5,-
TGTGCCTGGGGACGGGTGCCAGATACGCAGTATTTT,CAWGRVPDTQYF,-,TRBV30,TRBJ2-3,-
TGTGCCAGCAGTGAAGCACTAGGGTTGGGTTACTTC,CASSEALGLGYF,few,TRBV6-1,TRBJ2-7,-
TGTGCCAGCAGCAGCAAGGACAGGTACAATGAGCAGTTCTTC,CASSSKDRYNEQFF,-,TRBV2,TRBJ2-1,TRBD1
TGTGCCAGCAGCCAAGGAGGCGGGAACACTGAAGCTTTCTTT,CASSQGGGNTEAFF,-,TRBV3-1/TRBV3-2,TRBJ1-1,-
TGTGCCAGTAGTACGGACAGGGGCAAAAGCTCCTACAATGAGCAGTTCTTC,CASSTDRGKSSYNEQFF,few,TRBV19,TRBJ2-1,TRBD1
TGTGCCAGCAGCGCCCCAGAGAACACTGAAGCTTTCTTT,CASSAPENTEAFF,-,TRBV9,TRBJ1-1,-